This passage covers 19 T cell receptor beta chains from one sample sequenced in a study of untreated major depressive disorder. Whole-study findings and limits: Depressed patients' CD4+ T cells carried increased TRBV05-01 (Vbeta 5.1) usage versus control CD4+ T cells.

For these TCRs, the target antigens are not known. Measured with immunoSEQ multiplex PCR; TCRdb has only the in-frame clones, and not every one. The sample consists of approximately 24,000 clones, 91% of them appearing once. What was sequenced was CD4+ T cells from PBMCs. Receptors were obtained from a woman in her twenties or thirties with major depressive disorder.

This chain joins TRBV27 and TRBJ2-7; weak D call: TRBD2 (6 bases). This CDR3 is built from 15 residues. Germline CDR1 and CDR2: MNHEY and SMNVEV (reference sequence). The V end lost 5 bases, the J end lost 6 bases, and 20 bases lay between the germline ends. The CDR3 nucleotides read TGTGCCAGCAGTCTGAGGCCGGGAGTAGTAAGCGAGCAGTACTTC. This translates into CASSLRPGVVSEQYF.

The V gene is TRBV7-3, the J gene TRBJ1-1; D possibly corresponds to TRBD1 (5 bases). The V and J ends lost 2 bases and 3 bases respectively, with 10 bases between them. Germline CDR1 reads SGHTA; CDR2 reads FQGTGA. The CDR3 is made up of 14 amino acids. The CDR3 region has the DNA TGTGCCAGCAGCTTAGGGGGGTTGGACACTGAAGCTTTCTTT. This encodes CASSLGGLDTEAFF. Variable domain in full (rest from reference TRBV7-3 and TRBJ1-1): GAGVSQTPSNKVTEKGKYVELRCDPISGHTALYWYRQSLGQGPEFLIYFQGTGAADDSGLPNDRFFAVRPEGSVSTLKIQRTERGDSAVYLCASSLGGLDTEAFFGQGTRLTVV.

The J gene is TRBJ1-4, the V gene TRBV7-9; the D is unclear. Germline loops: CDR1 SEHNR, CDR2 FQNEAQ (reference sequence). The CDR3 length is 17 residues. The V end was cut by 5 bases, the J end by 0 bases, with 16 bases between. CDR3 coding DNA: TGTGCCAGCAGCCCCTGGATCCTACCCTCAACTAATGAAAAACTGTTTTTT. It encodes CASSPWILPSTNEKLFF.

V and J are TRBV7-2 and TRBJ2-7; D might be TRBD1 (5 bases). This CDR3 comprises 13 residues. The V end lost 8 bases, the J end lost 4 bases, and 15 bases lay between the germline ends. CDR1 is SGHTA, CDR2 FQGNSA, per germline. The CDR3 protein is CASSRDRPYEQYF. In nucleotides, the CDR3 is TGTGCCAGCTCGAGAGACAGACCTTACGAGCAGTACTTC.

This clone was counted only a few times. The rearrangement uses TRBV7-2 and TRBJ1-5; D possibly corresponds to TRBD1 (6 bases). This CDR3 region has 13 residues. V lost 4 bases to trimming and J lost 7 bases, with 11 bases between them. Germline V CDR1 and CDR2: SGHTA, FQGNSA. The CDR3 reads CASSYRGEQPQHF. In DNA form, the CDR3 reads TGTGCCAGCAGCTATAGGGGGGAGCAGCCCCAGCATTTT.

V gene TRBV28 combines with J gene TRBJ1-1; no definite D call. The ends were cut back, 5 bases at V and 5 bases at J, with 12 bases in the middle. The CDR3 extends over 13 amino acids. Germline loops: CDR1 MDHEN, CDR2 SYDVKM. CDR3 amino acids: CASSITVITEAFF. The CDR3 coding sequence is TGTGCCAGCAGTATTACAGTGATTACTGAAGCTTTCTTT.

This chain connects TRBV19 to TRBJ1-4; the D is unclear. The germline V gene encodes CDR1 LNHDA and CDR2 SQIVND (reference sequence). The CDR3 is made up of 14 amino acids. Trimming removed 3 bases from V and 4 bases from J, with 9 bases in between. The CDR3 DNA reads TGTGCCAGTAGTATTGTTCTCTTTAATGAAAAACTGTTTTTT. Translation: CASSIVLFNEKLFF.

The genes are TRBV29-1 and TRBJ2-7, with 7 bases matching TRBD2. Per the germline V gene, CDR1 is SQVTM and CDR2 is ANQGSEA. V gave up 6 bases and J gave up 0 bases; unmatched junction bases: 14. This CDR3 region has 16 residues. CDR3 residues: CSVFQIRRECSYEQYF. CDR3 in DNA: TGCAGCGTATTCCAAATTCGGCGGGAGTGCTCCTACGAGCAGTACTTC.

V usage is TRBV7-9 and J usage is TRBJ1-2; D uncertain. The CDR3 sequence is 15 residues long. The ends were cut back, 2 bases at V and 4 bases at J, with 14 bases in the middle. From germline, CDR1 is SEHNR and CDR2 FQNEAQ (reference sequence). The CDR3 loop is CASSLRGPGSYGYTF. In nucleotides, the CDR3 is TGTGCCAGCAGCTTAAGAGGGCCCGGGAGCTATGGCTACACCTTC.

Here the CDR3 reads CASSPDGPNTEAFF. The CDR3 DNA reads as TGTGCCAGCAGCCCCGATGGGCCGAACACTGAAGCTTTCTTT. The rearrangement joins TRBV6-1 to TRBJ1-1, with D uncertain. Germline CDR1 and CDR2: MNHNS and SASEGT. CDR3 size: 14 residues. With 6 bases removed from V and 1 base from J, the gap between germline ends came to 12 bases.

This sequence joins TRBV29-1 and TRBJ1-2; D is uncertain. The ends were cut back, 4 bases at V and 7 bases at J, with 7 bases in the middle. CDR1 and CDR2 (germline): SQVTM, ANQGSEA. The CDR3 contains 10 residues. Here the CDR3 reads CSVVGRGYTF. The CDR3 region has the DNA TGCAGCGTTGTAGGTCGTGGCTACACCTTC.

The chain couples TRBV7-9 to TRBJ2-1; D uncertain. CDR1 and CDR2 from the germline V gene are SEHNR and FQNEAQ (reference sequence). This CDR3 is 13 amino acids long. Trimming removed 1 base from V and 7 bases from J, with 8 bases in between. DNA of the CDR3: TGTGCCAGCAGCTTAGAAGGCCCAAATGAGCAGTTCTTC. This gives the protein CASSLEGPNEQFF.

The table lists this clone with a count of one. The rearrangement joins TRBV15 to TRBJ1-2; no clear D gene. V shed 0 bases and J shed 8 bases, with 22 bases lying between them. The CDR3 has 17 residues. CDR1 is LNHNV and CDR2 is YYDKDF in the germline V gene (reference sequence). Here the CDR3 reads CATSRDPLYNDGWGYTF. The DNA of the CDR3 is TGTGCCACCAGCAGAGATCCGCTGTACAATGACGGGTGGGGCTACACCTTC.

The chain combines TRBV6-1 with TRBJ1-2; TRBD1 is a possible D gene (5 bases). This CDR3 region has 15 residues. V dropped 6 bases and J dropped 4 bases, with 18 bases sitting between them. Germline V lookup: CDR1 MNHNS, CDR2 SASEGT. CDR3 nucleotide sequence: TGTGCCAGCAGGCCGCTCGGGACGTCTTCCTATGGCTACACCTTC. Its protein is CASRPLGTSSYGYTF.

The chain uses TRBV5-6 and TRBJ2-1; 8 bases match TRBD1. Germline CDR1 is SGHDT and CDR2 is YYEEEE. This CDR3 spans 13 amino acids. Trimming took 5 bases from V and 12 from J; bases not matched to a gene: 10. In DNA, the CDR3 is TGTGCCAGCAGACCCTTATCCGGGACAGGGCAGTTCTTC. This sequence encodes CASRPLSGTGQFF.

The genes are TRBV4-2 and TRBJ2-1; the D is unclear. Germline V gene data show CDR1 as LGHNA and CDR2 as YNFKEQ. This CDR3 is 13 amino acids long. Trimming pared 4 bases from V and 6 bases from J, leaving 10 bases between. In DNA, the CDR3 is TGTGCCAGCAGCCCCTTAGGACCCAATGAGCAGTTCTTC. Amino acids: CASSPLGPNEQFF.

The V call is TRBV6-5, the J call TRBJ2-4, with D perhaps assigned TRBD1 or TRBD2 (5 bases each). Germline V gene sequence: CDR1 MNHEY, CDR2 SVGAGI. Trimming shortened V by 6 bases and J by 0 bases, and 12 bases separated the two germline ends. The CDR3 extends over 15 amino acids. CDR3 in DNA: TGTGCCAGCAGCACCTCGGGGCTAGCCAAAAACATTCAGTACTTC. Encoded protein: CASSTSGLAKNIQYF.

The rearrangement joins TRBV7-2 to TRBJ2-2, with D perhaps TRBD2 (5 bases). The CDR3 is 15 amino acids. V lost 6 bases and J lost 0, with 11 bases in between. Germline-derived CDR1 and CDR2 are SGHTA and FQGNSA. This CDR3 reads CASRTRFANTGELFF. Here the CDR3 DNA reads TGTGCCAGCAGAACTAGGTTCGCGAACACCGGGGAGCTGTTTTTT.

This clone appeared a single time. The chain joins TRBV4-2 to TRBJ2-2; TRBD1 is a possible D gene (5 bases). V was clipped by 0 bases and J by 5 bases, with 7 bases between them. Germline loops: CDR1 LGHNA, CDR2 YNFKEQ. CDR3 size: 14 residues. The CDR3 region is CASSQEAGTGELFF. In DNA form, the CDR3 reads TGTGCCAGCAGCCAAGAAGCAGGGACCGGGGAGCTGTTTTTT.